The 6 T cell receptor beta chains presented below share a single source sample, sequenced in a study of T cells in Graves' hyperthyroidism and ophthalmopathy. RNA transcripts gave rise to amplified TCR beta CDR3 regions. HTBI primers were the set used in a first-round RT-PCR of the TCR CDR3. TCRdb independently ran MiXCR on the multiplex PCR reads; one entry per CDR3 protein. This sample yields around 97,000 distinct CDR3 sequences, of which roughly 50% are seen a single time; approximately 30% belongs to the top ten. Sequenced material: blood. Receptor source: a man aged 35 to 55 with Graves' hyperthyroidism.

The CDR3 DNA is TGTGCCAGCAGTTACCAGTTCACAGGGAGGGACACTGAAGCTTTCTTT. Amino acids: CASSYQFTGRDTEAFF. The chain employs TRBV6-5 and TRBJ1-1; D possibly corresponds to TRBD1 (6 bases). CDR1 is MNHEY, CDR2 SVGAGI, per germline. This CDR3 has 16 amino acids. V dropped 2 bases and J dropped 3 bases, with 16 bases sitting between them.

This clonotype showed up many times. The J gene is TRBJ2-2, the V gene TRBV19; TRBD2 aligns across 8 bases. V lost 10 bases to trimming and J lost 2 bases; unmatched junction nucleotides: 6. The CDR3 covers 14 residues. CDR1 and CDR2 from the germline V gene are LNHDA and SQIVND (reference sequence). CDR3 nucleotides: TGTGCCACCCTACTAGCGGCAAACACCGGGGAGCTGTTTTTT. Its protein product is CATLLAANTGELFF.

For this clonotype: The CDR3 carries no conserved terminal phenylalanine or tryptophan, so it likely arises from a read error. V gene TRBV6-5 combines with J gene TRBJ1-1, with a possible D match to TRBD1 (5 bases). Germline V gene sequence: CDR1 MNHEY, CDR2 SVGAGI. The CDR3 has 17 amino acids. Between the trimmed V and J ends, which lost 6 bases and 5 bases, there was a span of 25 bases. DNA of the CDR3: TGTGCCAGCAGCACCCAACACCCAACCAGGGAGAGTACTGAAGCTTTCGTT. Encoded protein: CASSTQHPTRESTEAFV.

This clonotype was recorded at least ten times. The CDR3 protein is CASSQVLTGASYEQYF. The CDR3 region has the DNA TGCGCCAGCAGCCAAGTTTTAACAGGGGCATCCTACGAGCAGTACTTC. The chain joins TRBV4-1 to TRBJ2-7, with 7 bases that match TRBD1. This CDR3 spans 16 amino acids. V gave up 1 base and J gave up 1 base; unmatched junction bases: 7. Germline V gives CDR1 MGHRA, CDR2 YSYEKL.

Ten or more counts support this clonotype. The CDR3 region is CASSFPLDTQYF. For the CDR3, the DNA is TGTGCCAGCAGCTTCCCCTTAGATACGCAGTATTTT. J is TRBJ2-3 and V is TRBV11-3; D is uncertain. CDR1 is SGHNT and CDR2 is YENEEA in the germline V gene. The CDR3 has 12 residues. V was shortened by 3 bases and J by 5 bases, with 6 bases between the two germline ends.

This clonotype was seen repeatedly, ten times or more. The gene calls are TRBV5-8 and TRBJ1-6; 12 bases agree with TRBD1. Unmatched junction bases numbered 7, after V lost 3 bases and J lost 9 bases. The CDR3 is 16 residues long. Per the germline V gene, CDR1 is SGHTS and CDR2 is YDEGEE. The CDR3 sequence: CASSCGGQGAGSPLHF. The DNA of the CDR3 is TGTGCCAGCAGCTGCGGGGGACAGGGGGCAGGTTCACCCCTCCACTTT.